The 15 T cell receptor beta chains below were found in one sample sequenced in a study of blood T cells in healthy people across ages. The authors ran a second PCR of about 7 to 11 cycles using a sample-barcoded 5' primer and a J-beta primer mix. TCRdb passed the 5' RACE reads through MiXCR, listing each CDR3 protein once. The data hold hundreds of thousands of distinct CDR3 sequences, with just over 55% observed a single time. The specimen sequenced was blood. These TCRs come from a middle-aged man in good health.

The V and J genes are TRBV9 and TRBJ2-7, with a tentative D call TRBD2 (6 bases). This CDR3 region has 14 residues. The V gene's germline CDR1 is SGDLS and CDR2 YYNGEE. Trimming shortened V by 4 bases and J by 2 bases, and 13 bases separated the two germline ends. For the CDR3, the DNA is TGTGCCAGCAGCTTCGGACTAACTACCTACGAGCAGTACTTC. This encodes CASSFGLTTYEQYF.

This clonotype appeared once. The junction shows a germline mismatch at one end, possibly a read error. The chain recombines TRBV7-3 with TRBJ2-3; tentative D call: TRBD2 (7 bases). This CDR3 comprises 15 residues. The germline V gene encodes CDR1 SGHTA and CDR2 FQGTGA. The CDR3 nucleotides are TGTGCCAGCAGCTTATCGGGGGGCCTTACAGATGCGCAGTATTTT. It yields the protein CASSLSGGLTDAQYF.

This clonotype showed up just a few times. The chain combines TRBV6-5 with TRBJ2-1; no reliable D call. V lost 2 bases, J lost 12 bases, and 8 bases lay in between. The CDR3 loop spans 11 amino acids. Germline CDR1 is MNHEY and CDR2 is SVGAGI. The CDR3 sequence: CASSYTGLQFF. The CDR3 DNA sequence: TGTGCCAGCAGTTACACCGGGTTGCAGTTCTTC.

There are a few counts of this clonotype. The J gene is TRBJ2-1, the V gene TRBV11-2, with D possibly being TRBD1 (6 bases). This CDR3 has 18 residues. V lost 6 bases and J lost 0, with 21 bases in between. In germline, CDR1 is SGHAT, CDR2 FQNNGV. CDR3 in DNA: TGTGCCAGCAGAAGGGGCAGGGGATTGTTCAGCTCCTACAATGAGCAGTTCTTC. Amino acids: CASRRGRGLFSSYNEQFF.

A remark on this clonotype: Mismatch with germline at one junction end may stem from a read error. CDR3 loop: CASSLTFGTSGKGSGRNEPYF. The CDR3 nucleotides read TGTGCCAGCAGCTTAACATTTGGGACTAGCGGGAAGGGGTCGGGACGTAATGAGCCGTACTTC. The rearrangement joins TRBV13 to TRBJ2-1, with 13 bases identical to TRBD2. CDR3 size: 21 residues. CDR1 and CDR2 from the germline V gene are PRHDT and FYEKMQ (reference sequence).

This clonotype has more than one count but fewer than ten. The rearrangement joins TRBV6-5 to TRBJ1-5; D not certain. Between the trimmed V and J ends, which lost 1 base and 4 bases, there was a span of 8 bases. The CDR3 has 14 amino acids. Per the germline V gene, CDR1 is MNHEY and CDR2 is SVGAGI. This chain's CDR3 is CASSYYGVNQPQHF. The CDR3 DNA reads TGTGCCAGCAGTTACTACGGTGTGAATCAGCCCCAGCATTTT.

This clonotype was seen more than once but under ten times. The J gene is TRBJ1-4, the V gene TRBV28, with D uncertain. Trimming cost V 6 bases and J 8 bases, with 10 bases left between them. The CDR3 length is 12 residues. Germline assignment: CDR1 MDHEN and CDR2 SYDVKM. The chain's CDR3 is CASSRLREKLFF. The CDR3 DNA follows: TGTGCCAGCAGCCGACTTCGGGAAAAACTGTTTTTT.

This chain joins TRBV20-1 and TRBJ2-1; D is unresolved. The length of the CDR3 is 15 residues. Germline V gene data show CDR1 as DFQATT and CDR2 as SNEGSKA (reference sequence). The germline V and J ends were trimmed by 1 base and 0 bases, with 10 bases remaining between them. The CDR3 reads CSARGCTSSYNEQFF. The CDR3 DNA is TGCAGTGCTAGAGGCTGCACAAGCTCCTACAATGAGCAGTTCTTC.

The chain employs TRBV6-1 and TRBJ1-6, with D perhaps TRBD1 (5 bases). This CDR3 is 16 amino acids long. Trimming removed 6 bases at V and 7 bases at J, with 19 bases between. Germline V gene lookup returns CDR1 MNHNS and CDR2 SASEGT. Here the CDR3 reads CASSAHGGPDNSPLHF. As DNA, the CDR3 is TGTGCCAGCAGCGCTCACGGGGGACCGGACAATTCACCCCTCCACTTT.

This clonotype showed up just once. The chain is built from TRBV24-1 and TRBJ2-3; possible D gene TRBD2, 6 bases. The CDR3 contains 13 residues. The germline V gene has CDR1 KGHDR and CDR2 SFDVKD. Trimming removed 9 bases from V and 5 bases from J, with 14 bases in between. In DNA form, the CDR3 reads TGTGCCACCGATCCGGGACTTGGAGATACGCAGTATTTT. This encodes CATDPGLGDTQYF.

This clonotype was seen a single time. The V and J genes are TRBV20-1 and TRBJ2-1; maybe TRBD2 (5 bases). V dropped 6 bases and J dropped 6 bases, with 12 bases sitting between them. The CDR3 is 12 residues long. The V gene's germline CDR1 is DFQATT and CDR2 SNEGSKA (reference sequence). The CDR3 protein is CSAIRSGNEQFF. CDR3 nucleotides: TGCAGTGCCATACGAAGCGGCAATGAGCAGTTCTTC.

Concerning this clonotype itself: The junction differs from germline at one of its ends, possibly a read error. CDR3 sequence (DNA): TGTGCCAGCAGCCTGGGGCCTCAATTCACAGATACACAGTATTTT. This encodes CASSLGPQFTDTQYF. The chain is built from TRBV3-1 and TRBJ2-3; D is possibly TRBD1 (5 bases). The germline V gene has CDR1 LGHDT and CDR2 YNNKEL (reference sequence). The length of the CDR3 is 15 residues.

J is TRBJ1-1 and V is TRBV2; a possible D gene is TRBD1 (5 bases). Germline V lookup: CDR1 SNHLY, CDR2 FYNNEI. Trimming removed 7 bases at V and 7 bases at J, with 16 bases between. The CDR3 runs 13 residues. The CDR3 region has the DNA TGTGCCAGCACCCTACCCCCTCAGGGTGAAGCTTTCTTT. The encoded protein is CASTLPPQGEAFF. The complete variable domain, with remaining parts taken from reference TRBV2 and TRBJ1-1, reads EPEVTQTPSHQVTQMGQEVILRCVPISNHLYFYWYRQILGQKVEFLVSFYNNEISEKSEIFDDQFSVERPDGSNFTLKIRSTKLEDSAMYFCASTLPPQGEAFFGQGTRLTVV.

This clonotype was counted a few times. The V gene is TRBV7-6, the J gene TRBJ1-2; the D gene is possibly TRBD1 (6 bases). Germline loops: CDR1 SGHVS, CDR2 FNYEAQ. This CDR3 comprises 12 residues. Trimming removed 10 bases from V and 8 bases from J, with 17 bases in between. CDR3 sequence: CATATGSEGYTF. DNA of the CDR3: TGTGCCACTGCGACAGGCTCCGAAGGCTACACCTTC.

The chain uses TRBV29-1 and TRBJ2-7; perhaps TRBD1 as D (5 bases). CDR1 is SQVTM and CDR2 is ANQGSEA in the germline V gene. This CDR3 spans 12 amino acids. Trimming pared 2 bases from V and 2 bases from J, leaving 7 bases between. CDR3: CSVERGPYEQYF. The CDR3 DNA is TGCAGCGTTGAAAGGGGCCCCTACGAGCAGTACTTC.